This TCR beta chain was observed in a study of patients with pleural tuberculosis. The sample holds many counts of this clonotype. Germline assignment: CDR1 DFQATT and CDR2 SNEGSKA (reference sequence). The ends were cut back, 6 bases at V and 0 bases at J, with 30 bases in the middle. CDR3 length: 21 residues. TCRdb itself ran the reads through MiXCR, one entry per CDR3 protein. This sample carries tens of thousands of distinct CDR3 sequences, 18% of them seen once, and the ten largest clones take approximately 3.7%. The sequencing sample was made of peripheral blood. This TCR was sampled from a human donor with pleural tuberculosis. The chain combines TRBV20-1 with TRBJ2-6, with D maybe TRBD1 (7 bases). The CDR3 loop reads CSASAGGSWDRSSSGANVLTF. The CDR3 nucleotides read TGCAGTGCGTCAGCAGGGGGGAGTTGGGACCGATCGAGCTCTGGGGCCAACGTCCTGACTTTC.